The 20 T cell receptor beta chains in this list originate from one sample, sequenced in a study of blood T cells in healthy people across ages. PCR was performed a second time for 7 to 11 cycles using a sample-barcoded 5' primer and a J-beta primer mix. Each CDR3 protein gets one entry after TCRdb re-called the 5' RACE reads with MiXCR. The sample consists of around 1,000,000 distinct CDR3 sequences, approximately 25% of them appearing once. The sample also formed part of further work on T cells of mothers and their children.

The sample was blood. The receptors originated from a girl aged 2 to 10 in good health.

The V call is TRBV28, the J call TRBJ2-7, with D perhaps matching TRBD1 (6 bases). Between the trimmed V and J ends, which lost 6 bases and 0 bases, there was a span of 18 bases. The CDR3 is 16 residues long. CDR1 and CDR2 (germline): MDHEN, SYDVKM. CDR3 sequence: CASSRSGTLSSYEQYF. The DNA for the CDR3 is TGTGCCAGCAGCCGCTCCGGGACACTTAGCTCCTACGAGCAGTACTTC.

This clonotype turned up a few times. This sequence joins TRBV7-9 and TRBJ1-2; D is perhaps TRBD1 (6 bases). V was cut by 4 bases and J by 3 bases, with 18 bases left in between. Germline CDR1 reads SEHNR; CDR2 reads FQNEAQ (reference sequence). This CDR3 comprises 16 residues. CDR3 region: CASSYAEDRLHYGYTF. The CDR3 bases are TGTGCCAGCAGCTACGCTGAGGACAGACTTCACTATGGCTACACCTTC.

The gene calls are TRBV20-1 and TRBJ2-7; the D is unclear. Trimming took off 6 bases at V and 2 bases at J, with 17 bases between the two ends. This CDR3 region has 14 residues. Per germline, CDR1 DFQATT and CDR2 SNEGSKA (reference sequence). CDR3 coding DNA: TGCAGTGCCTCAAAGAACAATAGGGCCTACGAGCAGTACTTC. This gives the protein CSASKNNRAYEQYF.

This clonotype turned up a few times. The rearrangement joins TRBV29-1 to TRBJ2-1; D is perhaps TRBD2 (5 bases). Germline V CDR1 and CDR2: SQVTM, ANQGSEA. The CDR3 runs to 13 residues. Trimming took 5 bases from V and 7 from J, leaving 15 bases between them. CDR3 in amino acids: CSVFGLLGNEQFF. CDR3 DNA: TGCAGCGTTTTTGGACTCCTTGGGAATGAGCAGTTCTTC.

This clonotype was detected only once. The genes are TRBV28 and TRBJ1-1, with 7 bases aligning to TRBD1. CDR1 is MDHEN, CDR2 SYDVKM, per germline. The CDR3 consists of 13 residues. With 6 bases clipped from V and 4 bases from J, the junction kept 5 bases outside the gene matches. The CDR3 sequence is CASRKGAPTEAFF. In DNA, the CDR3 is TGTGCCAGCAGAAAGGGGGCTCCCACTGAAGCTTTCTTT. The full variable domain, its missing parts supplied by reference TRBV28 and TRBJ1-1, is DVKVTQSSRYLVKRTGEKVFLECVQDMDHENMFWYRQDPGLGLRLIYFSYDVKMKEKGDIPEGYSVSREKKERFSLILESASTNQTSMYLCASRKGAPTEAFFGQGTRLTVV.

CDR3 residues: CASTTPRVGSDIQYF. The CDR3 DNA reads TGTGCCAGCACCACTCCCCGGGTGGGCTCCGACATTCAGTACTTC. The chain combines TRBV28 with TRBJ2-4; D gene unclear. This CDR3 contains 15 residues. V lost 7 bases and J lost 8, with 21 bases in between. The germline V gene encodes CDR1 MDHEN and CDR2 SYDVKM.

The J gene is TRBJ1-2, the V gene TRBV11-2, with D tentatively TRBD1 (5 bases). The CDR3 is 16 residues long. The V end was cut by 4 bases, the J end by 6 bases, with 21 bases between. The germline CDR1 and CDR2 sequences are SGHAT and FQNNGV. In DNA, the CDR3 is TGTGCCAGCAGCTCCCACTCGGGACTACTAACCGATGGCTACACCTTC. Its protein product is CASSSHSGLLTDGYTF.

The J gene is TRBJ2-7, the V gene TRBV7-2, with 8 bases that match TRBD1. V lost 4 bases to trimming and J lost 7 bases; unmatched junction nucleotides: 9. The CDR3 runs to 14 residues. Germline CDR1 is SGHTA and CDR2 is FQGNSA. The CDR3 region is CASSSRGRVGEQYF. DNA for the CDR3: TGTGCCAGCAGCTCCAGGGGGCGCGTGGGAGAGCAGTACTTC.

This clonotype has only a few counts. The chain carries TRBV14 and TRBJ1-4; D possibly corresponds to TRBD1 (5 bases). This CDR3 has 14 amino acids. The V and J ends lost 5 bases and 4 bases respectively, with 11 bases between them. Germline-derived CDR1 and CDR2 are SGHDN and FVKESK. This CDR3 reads CASSRRGGNEKLFF. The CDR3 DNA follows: TGTGCCAGCAGCAGACGGGGGGGTAATGAAAAACTGTTTTTT. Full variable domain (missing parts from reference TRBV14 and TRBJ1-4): EAGVTQFPSHSVIEKGQTVTLRCDPISGHDNLYWYRRVMGKEIKFLLHFVKESKQDESGMPNNRFLAERTGGTYSTLKVQPAELEDSGVYFCASSRRGGNEKLFFGSGTQLSVL.

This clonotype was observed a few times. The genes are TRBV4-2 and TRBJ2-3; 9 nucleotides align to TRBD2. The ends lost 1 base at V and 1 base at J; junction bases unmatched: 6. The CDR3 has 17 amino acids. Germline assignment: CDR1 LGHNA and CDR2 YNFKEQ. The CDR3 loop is CASSQVGVAGGTDTQYF. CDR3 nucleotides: TGTGCCAGCAGCCAAGTTGGCGTAGCGGGGGGCACAGATACGCAGTATTTT.

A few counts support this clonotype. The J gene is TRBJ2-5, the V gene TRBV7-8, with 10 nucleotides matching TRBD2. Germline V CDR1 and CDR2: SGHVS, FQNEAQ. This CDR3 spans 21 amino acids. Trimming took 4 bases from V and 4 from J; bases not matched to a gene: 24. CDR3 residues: CASSYTVHPGLAPGVGETQYF. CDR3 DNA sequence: TGTGCCAGCAGCTATACTGTCCATCCGGGACTAGCGCCGGGGGTTGGAGAGACCCAGTACTTC.

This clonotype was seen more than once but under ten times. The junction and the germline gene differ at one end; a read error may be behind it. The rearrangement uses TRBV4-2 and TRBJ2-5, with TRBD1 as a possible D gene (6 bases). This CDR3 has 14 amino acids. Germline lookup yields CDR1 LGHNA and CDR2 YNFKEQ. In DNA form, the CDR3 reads TGTGCCAGCAGCCAAGGTACAGGGCGGTACGAGCAGTGCTTC. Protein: CASSQGTGRYEQCF.

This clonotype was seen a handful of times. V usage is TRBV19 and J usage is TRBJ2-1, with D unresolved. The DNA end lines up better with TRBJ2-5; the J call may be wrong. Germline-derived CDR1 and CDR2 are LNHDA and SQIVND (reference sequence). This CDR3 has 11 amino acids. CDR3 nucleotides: TGTGCCAGTAAGAGCCAAGAGACCCAGTACTTC. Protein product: CASKSQETQYF.

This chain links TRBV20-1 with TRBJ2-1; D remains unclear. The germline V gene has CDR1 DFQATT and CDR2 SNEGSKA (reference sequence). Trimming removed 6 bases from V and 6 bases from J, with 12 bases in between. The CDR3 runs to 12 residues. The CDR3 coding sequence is TGCAGTGCACTACAAGACTTCAATGAGCAGTTCTTC. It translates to CSALQDFNEQFF.

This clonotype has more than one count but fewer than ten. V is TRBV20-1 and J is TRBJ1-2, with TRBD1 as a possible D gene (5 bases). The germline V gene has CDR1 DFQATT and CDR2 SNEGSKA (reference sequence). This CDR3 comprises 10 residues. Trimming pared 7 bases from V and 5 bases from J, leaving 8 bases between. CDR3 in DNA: TGCAGTGGGGACGGTTATGGCTACACCTTC. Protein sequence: CSGDGYGYTF.

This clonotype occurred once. The CDR3 region is CASSHTDSSYNSPLHF. CDR3 nucleotide sequence: TGTGCCAGCAGTCACACGGACAGCTCCTATAATTCACCCCTCCACTTT. The V call is TRBV7-2, the J call TRBJ1-6; tentative D call: TRBD1 (6 bases). This CDR3 spans 16 amino acids. Germline V gene data show CDR1 as SGHTA and CDR2 as FQGNSA. Trimming left V 6 bases short and J 0 bases short, with 12 bases between.

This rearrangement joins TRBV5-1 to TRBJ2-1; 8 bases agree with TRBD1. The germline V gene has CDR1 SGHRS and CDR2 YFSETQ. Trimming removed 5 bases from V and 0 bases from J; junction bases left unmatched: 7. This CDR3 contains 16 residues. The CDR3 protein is CASSYGQGTSYNEQFF. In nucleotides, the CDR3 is TGCGCCAGCAGTTACGGACAGGGTACCTCCTACAATGAGCAGTTCTTC.

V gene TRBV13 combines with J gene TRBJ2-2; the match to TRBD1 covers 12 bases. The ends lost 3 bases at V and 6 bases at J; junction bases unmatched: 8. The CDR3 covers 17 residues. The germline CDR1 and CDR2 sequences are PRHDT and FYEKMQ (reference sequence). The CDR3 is CASSLPPGQGAAGELFF. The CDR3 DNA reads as TGTGCCAGCAGCTTGCCCCCGGGACAGGGGGCCGCCGGGGAGCTGTTTTTT.

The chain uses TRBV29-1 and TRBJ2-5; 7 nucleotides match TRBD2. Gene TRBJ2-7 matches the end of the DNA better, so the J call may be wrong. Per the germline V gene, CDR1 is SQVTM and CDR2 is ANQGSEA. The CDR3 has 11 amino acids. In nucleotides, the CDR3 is TGCAGCGTTGATGGGGGGGACGAGCAGTACTTC. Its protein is CSVDGGDEQYF.

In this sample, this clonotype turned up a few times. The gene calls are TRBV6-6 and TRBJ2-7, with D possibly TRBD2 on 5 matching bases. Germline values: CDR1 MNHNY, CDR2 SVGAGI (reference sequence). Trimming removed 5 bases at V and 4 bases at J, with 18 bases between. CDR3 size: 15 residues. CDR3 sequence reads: CASSGPFSGEYEQYF. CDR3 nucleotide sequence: TGTGCCAGCAGTGGCCCCTTCTCTGGGGAGTACGAGCAGTACTTC.